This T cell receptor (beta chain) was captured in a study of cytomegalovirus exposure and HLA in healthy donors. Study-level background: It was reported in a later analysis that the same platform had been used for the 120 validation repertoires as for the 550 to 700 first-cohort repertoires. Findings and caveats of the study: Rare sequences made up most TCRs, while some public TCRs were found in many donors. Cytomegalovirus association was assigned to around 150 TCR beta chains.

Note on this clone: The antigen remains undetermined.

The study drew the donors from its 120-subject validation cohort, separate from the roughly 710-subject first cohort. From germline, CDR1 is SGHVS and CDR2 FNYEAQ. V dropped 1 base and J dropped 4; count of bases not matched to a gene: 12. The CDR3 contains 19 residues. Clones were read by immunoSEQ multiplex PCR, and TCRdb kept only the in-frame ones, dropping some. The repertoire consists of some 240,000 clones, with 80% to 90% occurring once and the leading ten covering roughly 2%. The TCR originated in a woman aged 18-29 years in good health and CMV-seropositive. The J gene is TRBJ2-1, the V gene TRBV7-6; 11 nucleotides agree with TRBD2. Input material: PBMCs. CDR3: CASSLGPGLAATGYNEQFF. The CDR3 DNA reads TGTGCCAGCAGCTTAGGTCCGGGACTAGCGGCGACGGGATACAATGAGCAGTTCTTC.